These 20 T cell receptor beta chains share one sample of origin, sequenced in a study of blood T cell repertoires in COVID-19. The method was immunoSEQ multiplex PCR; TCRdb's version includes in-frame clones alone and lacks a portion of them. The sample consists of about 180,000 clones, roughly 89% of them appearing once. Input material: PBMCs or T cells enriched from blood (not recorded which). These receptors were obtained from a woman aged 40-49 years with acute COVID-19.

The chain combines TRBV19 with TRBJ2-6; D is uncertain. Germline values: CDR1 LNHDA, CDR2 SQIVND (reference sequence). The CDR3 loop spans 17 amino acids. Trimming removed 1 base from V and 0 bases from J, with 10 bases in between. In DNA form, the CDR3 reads TGTGCCAGTAGTATAGTTAGCCCCTACTCTGGGGCCAACGTCCTGACTTTC. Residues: CASSIVSPYSGANVLTF.

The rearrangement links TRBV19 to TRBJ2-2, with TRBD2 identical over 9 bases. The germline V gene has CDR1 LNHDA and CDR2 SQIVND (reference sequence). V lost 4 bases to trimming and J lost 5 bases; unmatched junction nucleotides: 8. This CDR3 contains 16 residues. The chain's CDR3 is CASSTRGGARTGELFF. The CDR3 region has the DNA TGTGCCAGTAGTACCCGCGGGGGGGCGAGGACCGGGGAGCTGTTTTTT.

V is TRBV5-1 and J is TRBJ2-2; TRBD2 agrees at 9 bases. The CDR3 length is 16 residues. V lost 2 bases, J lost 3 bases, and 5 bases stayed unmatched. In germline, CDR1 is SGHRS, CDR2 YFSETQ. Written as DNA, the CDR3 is TGCGCCAGCAGCTTACCCGGGACTAGCCACACCGGGGAGCTGTTTTTT. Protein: CASSLPGTSHTGELFF.

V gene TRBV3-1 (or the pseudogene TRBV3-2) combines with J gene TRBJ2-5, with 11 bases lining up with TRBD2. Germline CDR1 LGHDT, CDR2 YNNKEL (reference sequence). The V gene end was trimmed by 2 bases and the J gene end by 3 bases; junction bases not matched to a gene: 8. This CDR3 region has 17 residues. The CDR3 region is CASSQWGIAGGKETQYF. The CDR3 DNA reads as TGTGCCAGCAGCCAATGGGGTATAGCGGGAGGGAAAGAGACCCAGTACTTC.

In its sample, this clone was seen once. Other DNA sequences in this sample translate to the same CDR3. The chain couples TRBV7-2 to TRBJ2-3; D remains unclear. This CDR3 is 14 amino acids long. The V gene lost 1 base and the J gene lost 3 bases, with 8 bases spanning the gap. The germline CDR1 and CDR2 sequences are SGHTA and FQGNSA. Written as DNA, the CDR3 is TGTGCCAGCAGCTTAGTAGTTTCGACAGATACGCAGTATTTT. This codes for CASSLVVSTDTQYF.

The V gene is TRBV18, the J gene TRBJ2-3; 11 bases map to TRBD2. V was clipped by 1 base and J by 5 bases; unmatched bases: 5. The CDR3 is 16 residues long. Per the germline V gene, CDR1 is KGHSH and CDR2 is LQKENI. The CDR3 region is CASSPQLAGVRDTQYF. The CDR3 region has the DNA TGTGCCAGCTCACCACAACTAGCGGGAGTAAGAGATACGCAGTATTTT.

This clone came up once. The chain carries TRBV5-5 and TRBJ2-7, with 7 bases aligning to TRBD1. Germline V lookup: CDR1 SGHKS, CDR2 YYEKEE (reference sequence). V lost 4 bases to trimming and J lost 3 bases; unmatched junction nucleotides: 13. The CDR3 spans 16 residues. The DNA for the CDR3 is TGTGCCAGCAGCCCTAGCCCCGACAGGGCCCACTACGAGCAGTACTTC. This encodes CASSPSPDRAHYEQYF.

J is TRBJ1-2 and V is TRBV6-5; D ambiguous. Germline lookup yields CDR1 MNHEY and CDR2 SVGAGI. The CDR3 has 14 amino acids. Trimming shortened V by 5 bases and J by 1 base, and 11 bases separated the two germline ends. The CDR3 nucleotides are TGTGCCAGCAGTCACACACAGAATAACTATGGCTACACCTTC. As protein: CASSHTQNNYGYTF.

In DNA, the CDR3 is TGTGCCAGCAGCCAAGGAATAGCCGAGCTTGGGTACGAGCAGTACTTC. The encoded protein is CASSQGIAELGYEQYF. This sequence joins TRBV3-1 (or the pseudogene TRBV3-2) and TRBJ2-7; D unresolved. This CDR3 comprises 16 residues. Germline CDR1 reads LGHDT; CDR2 reads YNNKEL (reference sequence). Trimming took off 1 base at V and 4 bases at J, with 17 bases between the two ends.

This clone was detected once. CDR3 in DNA: TGTGCCAGCAGTGGGGCCGGGACAATCACTTCACCCCTCCACTTT. It codes for CASSGAGTITSPLHF. This chain uses TRBV2 with TRBJ1-6, with a weak D call TRBD1 (6 bases). This CDR3 region has 15 residues. Between the trimmed V and J ends, which lost 4 bases and 9 bases, there was a span of 16 bases. Germline CDR1 is SNHLY and CDR2 is FYNNEI.

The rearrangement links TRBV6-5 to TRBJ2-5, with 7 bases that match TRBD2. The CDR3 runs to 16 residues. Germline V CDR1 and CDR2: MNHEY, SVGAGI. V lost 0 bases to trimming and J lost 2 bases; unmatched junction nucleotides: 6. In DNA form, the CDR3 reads TGTGCCAGCAGTTACTCGCCTAGCGGTTTACAAGAGACCCAGTACTTC. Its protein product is CASSYSPSGLQETQYF.

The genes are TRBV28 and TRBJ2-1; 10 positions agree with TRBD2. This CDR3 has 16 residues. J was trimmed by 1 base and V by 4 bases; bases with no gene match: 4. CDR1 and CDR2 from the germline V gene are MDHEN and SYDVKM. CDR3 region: CASSSKLAGSYNEQFF. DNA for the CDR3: TGTGCCAGCAGTTCTAAACTAGCGGGGTCCTACAATGAGCAGTTCTTC.

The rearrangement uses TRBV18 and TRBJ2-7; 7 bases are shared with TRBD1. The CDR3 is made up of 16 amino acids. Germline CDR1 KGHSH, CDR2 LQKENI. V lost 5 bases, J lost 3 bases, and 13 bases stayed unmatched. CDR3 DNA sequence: TGTGCCAGCTCAACACAGACAGGGAAGAGTCACTACGAGCAGTACTTC. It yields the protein CASSTQTGKSHYEQYF. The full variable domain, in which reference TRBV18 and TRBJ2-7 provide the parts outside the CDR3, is NAGVMQNPRHLVRRRGQEARLRCSPMKGHSHVYWYRQLPEEGLKFMVYLQKENIIDESGMPKERFSAEFPKEGPSILRIQQVVRGDSAAYFCASSTQTGKSHYEQYFGPGTRLTVT.

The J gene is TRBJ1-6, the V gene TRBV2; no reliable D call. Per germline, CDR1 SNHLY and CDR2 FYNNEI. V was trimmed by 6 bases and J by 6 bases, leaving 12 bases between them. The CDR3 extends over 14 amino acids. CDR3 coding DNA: TGTGCCAGCAGGGCGGACGGGGTTAATTCACCCCTCCACTTT. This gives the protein CASRADGVNSPLHF.

The CDR3 loop reads CASSLRGTSVHEQFF. The DNA of the CDR3 is TGCGCCAGCAGCTTGCGCGGGACTAGCGTCCATGAGCAGTTCTTC. The J gene is TRBJ2-1, the V gene TRBV5-1; 10 bases line up with TRBD2. J gave up 8 bases and V 1 base, and 6 bases lay outside the gene matches. Germline V lookup: CDR1 SGHRS, CDR2 YFSETQ. This CDR3 is built from 15 residues.

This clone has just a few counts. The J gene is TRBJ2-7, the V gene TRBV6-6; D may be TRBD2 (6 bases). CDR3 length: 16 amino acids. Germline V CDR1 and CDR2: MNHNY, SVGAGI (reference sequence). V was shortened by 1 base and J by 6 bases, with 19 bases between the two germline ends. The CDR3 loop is CASSYFPLAVPREQYF. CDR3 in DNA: TGTGCCAGCAGTTACTTCCCTTTAGCGGTCCCGCGCGAGCAGTACTTC.

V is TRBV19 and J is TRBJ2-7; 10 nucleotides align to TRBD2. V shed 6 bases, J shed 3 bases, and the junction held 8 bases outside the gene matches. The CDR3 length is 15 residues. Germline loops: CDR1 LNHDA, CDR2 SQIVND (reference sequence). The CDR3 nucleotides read TGTGCCAGTAGCGGGGGACTAGCGAGCCGCTACGAGCAGTACTTC. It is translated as CASSGGLASRYEQYF.

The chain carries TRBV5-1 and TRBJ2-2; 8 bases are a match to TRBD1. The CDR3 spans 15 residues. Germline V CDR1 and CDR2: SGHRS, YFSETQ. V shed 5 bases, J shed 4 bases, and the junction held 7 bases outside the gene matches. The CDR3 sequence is CASRQTGDGTGELFF. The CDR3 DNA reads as TGCGCCAGCAGACAGACAGGGGATGGCACCGGGGAGCTGTTTTTT.

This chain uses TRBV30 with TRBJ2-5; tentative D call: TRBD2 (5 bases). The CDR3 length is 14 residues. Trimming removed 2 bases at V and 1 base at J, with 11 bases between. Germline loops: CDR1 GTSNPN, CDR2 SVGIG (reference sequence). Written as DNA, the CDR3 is TGTGCCTGGAGTATTAGAGGGCTCCAAGAGACCCAGTACTTC. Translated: CAWSIRGLQETQYF.

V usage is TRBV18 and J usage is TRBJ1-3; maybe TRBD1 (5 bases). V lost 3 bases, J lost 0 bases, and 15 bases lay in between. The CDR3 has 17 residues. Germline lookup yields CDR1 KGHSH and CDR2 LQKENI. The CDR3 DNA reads TGTGCCAGCTCACCGTCGGGACTGCAAAACTCTGGAAACACCATATATTTT. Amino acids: CASSPSGLQNSGNTIYF.